The present entry profiles one T cell receptor (beta chain) with its context. Its antigen is not known. Findings of the study overall: Tumor Tregs overlapped most with tumor, then blood, naive CD4+ cells. The larger cohort examined one V-J beta rearrangement, not whole repertoires.

After constant-region reverse-primer amplification, full-length variable regions underwent semi-nested PCR with Nested Universal Primer A. TCRdb fed the 5' RACE reads into MiXCR, producing one record per CDR3 protein. The sample lists about 9,800 distinct CDR3 sequences, around 25% seen once, with roughly 3.2% in the top ten. The sorted Tregs were CD4+CD25+CD127-/low cells. This CDR3 contains 13 residues. CDR1 is MNHEY and CDR2 is SMNVEV in the germline V gene (reference sequence). With 2 bases removed from V and 2 bases from J, the gap between germline ends came to 7 bases. The chain links TRBV27 to TRBJ2-7; a weak D match, TRBD2 (5 bases). Sequenced input: Tregs sorted from blood. This receptor was taken from a female donor with breast cancer. The CDR3 bases are TGTGCCAGCAGTTTAGGACTTACCTACGAGCAGTACTTC. Protein sequence: CASSLGLTYEQYF.